Presented here are 8 T cell receptor beta chains from one specimen sequenced in a study of T-cell reconstitution after alpha-beta-depleted transplantation in children. Preparing the TCRbeta library involved the use of unique molecular identifiers. One entry per CDR3 protein, called by TCRdb with MiXCR from the PCR reads. The table shows roughly 590,000 distinct CDR3 sequences, with roughly 15% occurring only once. The sample in question was PBMCs from the stem cell graft donor, obtained from the stem cell graft. These receptors all stem from a human donor who donated a stem cell graft to a child with acute myeloid leukemia.

The table lists this clonotype with a few counts. This chain links TRBV5-1 with TRBJ1-2; the match to TRBD1 covers 9 bases. The CDR3 length is 14 residues. Trimming removed 5 bases from V and 2 bases from J; junction bases left unmatched: 4. The germline V gene encodes CDR1 SGHRS and CDR2 YFSETQ. Written as DNA, the CDR3 is TGCGCCAGCAGTTTTGACAGGGGGAACTATGGCTACACCTTC. It codes for CASSFDRGNYGYTF.

Regarding this clonotype: One junction end disagrees with the germline gene, perhaps due to a read error. This chain connects TRBV9 to TRBJ2-7; a weak D match, TRBD1 (5 bases). Looked up from germline, CDR1 is SGDLS and CDR2 is YYNGEE. The CDR3 is made up of 14 amino acids. The CDR3 DNA sequence: TGTGCCGGCAGCGTAGAAGGAAAAGGGGACGAGCAGTACTTC. It is translated as CAGSVEGKGDEQYF.

On this clonotype: One end of the junction varies from germline; a read error may be responsible. V and J are TRBV20-1 and TRBJ2-3; 10 bases map to TRBD2. The CDR3 spans 17 residues. The V gene's germline CDR1 is DFQATT and CDR2 SNEGSKA (reference sequence). CDR3: CCARDPRLAGAREAQYF. The CDR3 DNA follows: TGCTGTGCTAGAGATCCGAGGCTAGCGGGGGCCCGGGAGGCGCAGTATTTT.

This clonotype was counted many times. The J gene is TRBJ1-6, the V gene TRBV28, with 8 nucleotides matching TRBD1. V lost 4 bases, J lost 5 bases, and 4 bases stayed unmatched. The CDR3 sequence is 15 residues long. The germline gives CDR1 MDHEN, CDR2 SYDVKM. CDR3 bases: TGTGCCAGCAGTTACAGGGGGTCTCATAATTCACCCCTCCACTTT. Translation: CASSYRGSHNSPLHF.

In its sample, this clonotype was seen many times. The chain recombines TRBV6-5 with TRBJ1-1, with no clear D. V was shortened by 2 bases and J by 0 bases, with 10 bases between the two germline ends. This CDR3 comprises 15 residues. Per germline, CDR1 MNHEY and CDR2 SVGAGI. CDR3 in DNA: TGTGCCAGCAGTTACGTTAGACGGTTGAACACTGAAGCTTTCTTT. Protein sequence: CASSYVRRLNTEAFF.

This clonotype occurred many times. V gene TRBV12-3 or TRBV12-4 combines with J gene TRBJ1-3; the D is unclear. V lost 4 bases to trimming and J lost 2 bases, with 6 bases between them. The CDR3 length is 13 residues. The CDR3 DNA follows: TGTGCCAGCAGTTATTGGCCTGGAAACACCATATATTTT. Residues: CASSYWPGNTIYF.

This clonotype was seen only a few times. V is TRBV7-9 and J is TRBJ2-7, with TRBD1 as a possible D gene (6 bases). Germline CDR1 and CDR2: SEHNR and FQNEAQ (reference sequence). This CDR3 is 13 amino acids long. Between the trimmed V and J ends, which lost 5 bases and 5 bases, there was a span of 13 bases. The CDR3, as DNA: TGTGCCAGCAGCGTACAGGGATGGCACGAGCAGTACTTC. It is translated as CASSVQGWHEQYF. The full variable domain, in which reference TRBV7-9 and TRBJ2-7 provide the parts outside the CDR3, is DTGVSQNPRHKITKRGQNVTFRCDPISEHNRLYWYRQTLGQGPEFLTYFQNEAQLEKSRLLSDRFSAERPKGSFSTLEIQRTEQGDSAMYLCASSVQGWHEQYFGPGTRLTVT.

Notes on this clonotype: Germline is not matched at one junction end, which may reflect a read error. The V and J genes are TRBV12-3 or TRBV12-4 and TRBJ2-1; 8 positions agree with TRBD2. The CDR3 contains 14 residues. This CDR3 is CPSLKRGRLNEQFF. The CDR3, as DNA: TGTCCCAGCCTTAAGCGGGGGAGGTTAAATGAGCAGTTCTTC.